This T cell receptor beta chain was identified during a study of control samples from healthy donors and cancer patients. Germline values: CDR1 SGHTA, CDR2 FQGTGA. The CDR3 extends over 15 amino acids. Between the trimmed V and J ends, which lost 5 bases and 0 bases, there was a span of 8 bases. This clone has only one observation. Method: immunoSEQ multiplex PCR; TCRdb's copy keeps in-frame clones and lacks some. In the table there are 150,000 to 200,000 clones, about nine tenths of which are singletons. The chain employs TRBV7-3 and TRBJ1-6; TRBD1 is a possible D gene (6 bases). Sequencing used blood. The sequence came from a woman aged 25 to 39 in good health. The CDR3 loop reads CASSQDSSYNSPLHF. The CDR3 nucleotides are TGTGCCAGCAGCCAGGACAGCTCCTATAATTCACCCCTCCACTTT.